This T cell receptor beta chain was captured by sequencing in a study of T cell repertoires in cytomegalovirus infection. Overall study: Public TCR beta signatures marked donors with CMV infection and the matching HLA.

The CDR3 extends over 13 amino acids. Germline V gives CDR1 SGHTA, CDR2 FQGNSA. The ends were cut back, 8 bases at V and 1 base at J, with 6 bases in the middle. General study results and limits: The ex vivo response showed dominance by HLA-C-restricted CMV-specific TCR beta clonotypes. People with CMV and the relevant HLA were identified by cumulative public TCR beta family frequency.

Each CDR3 protein is one row after TCRdb ran MiXCR on the reads. The sample includes about 60,000 distinct CDR3 sequences, roughly a third seen only once; the top ten take approximately 70%. This clonotype was observed a few times. Its target is unknown. Sequencing input: PBMCs, sequenced either directly or after in vitro stimulation (not recorded which). This chain connects TRBV7-2 to TRBJ2-6; no clear D gene. The origin of this receptor is a human donor in good health (CMV status not recorded). Some clones in this sample may be carry-over from other donors' samples. CDR3 sequence reads: CASSRSGANVLTF. The CDR3 DNA is TGTGCCAGCTCGCGATCTGGGGCCAACGTCCTGACTTTC.